The present entry profiles one TCR beta chain with its context. Its antigen is not known. The data belong to a study of response to subunit inactivated influenza vaccine. Germline V gene lookup returns CDR1 ENHRY and CDR2 SYGVKD. The V and J ends lost 6 bases and 5 bases respectively, with 10 bases between them. This CDR3 contains 12 residues. TCRdb reanalysed the RT-PCR reads using MiXCR and keeps one entry per CDR3 protein. The sample holds around 520,000 distinct CDR3 sequences, less than 30% seen once. General study results and limits: Few additional T cells are recruited per seasonal influenza vaccination, authors suggested.

The chain couples TRBV10-3 to TRBJ2-5; D unclear. The sequence derives from a man aged 50 or older who received an inactivated influenza vaccine. The sample consisted of CD4+ T cells sorted from PBMCs, taken about 5 days after vaccination. The CDR3 coding sequence is TGTGCCATCAGCCCTGGTGTTGAGACCCAGTACTTC. Residues: CAISPGVETQYF.